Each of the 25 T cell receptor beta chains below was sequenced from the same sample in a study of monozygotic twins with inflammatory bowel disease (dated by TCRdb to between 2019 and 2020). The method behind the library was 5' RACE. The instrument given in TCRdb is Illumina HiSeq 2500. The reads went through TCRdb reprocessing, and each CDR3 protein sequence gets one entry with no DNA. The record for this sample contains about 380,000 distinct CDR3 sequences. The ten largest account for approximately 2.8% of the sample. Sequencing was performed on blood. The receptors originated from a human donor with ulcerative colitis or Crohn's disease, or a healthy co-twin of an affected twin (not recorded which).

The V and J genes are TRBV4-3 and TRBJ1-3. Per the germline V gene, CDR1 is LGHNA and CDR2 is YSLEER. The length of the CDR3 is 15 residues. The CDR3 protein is CASSQDRAGGNTIYF.

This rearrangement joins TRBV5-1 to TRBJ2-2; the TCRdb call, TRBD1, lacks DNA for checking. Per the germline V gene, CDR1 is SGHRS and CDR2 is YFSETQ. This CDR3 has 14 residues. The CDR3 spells CASSPRTGAGELFF.

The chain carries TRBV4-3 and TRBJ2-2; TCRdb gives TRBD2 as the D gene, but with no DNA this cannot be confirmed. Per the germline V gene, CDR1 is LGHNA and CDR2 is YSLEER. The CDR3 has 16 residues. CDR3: CASSQSTSGVTGELFF.

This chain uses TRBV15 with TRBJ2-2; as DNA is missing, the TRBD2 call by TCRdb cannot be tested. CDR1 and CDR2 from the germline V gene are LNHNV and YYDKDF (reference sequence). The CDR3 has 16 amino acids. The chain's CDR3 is CATSRGGTSGTGELFF. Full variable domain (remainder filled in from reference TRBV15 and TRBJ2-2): DAMVIQNPRYQVTQFGKPVTLSCSQTLNHNVMYWYQQKSSQAPKLLFHYYDKDFNNEADTPDNFQSRRPNTSFCFLDIRSPGLGDTAMYLCATSRGGTSGTGELFFGEGSRLTVL.

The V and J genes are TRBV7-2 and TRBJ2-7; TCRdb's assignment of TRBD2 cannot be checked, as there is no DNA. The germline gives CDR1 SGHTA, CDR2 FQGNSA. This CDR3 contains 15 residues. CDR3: CASSLVGLAGVEQYF.

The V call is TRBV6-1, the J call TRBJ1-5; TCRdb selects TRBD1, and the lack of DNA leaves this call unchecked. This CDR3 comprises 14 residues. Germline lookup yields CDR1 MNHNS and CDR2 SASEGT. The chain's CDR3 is CASASGGWPQPQHF.

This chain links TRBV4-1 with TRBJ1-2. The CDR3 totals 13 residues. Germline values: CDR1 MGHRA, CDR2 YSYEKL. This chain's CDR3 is CASSQDGHDGYTF.

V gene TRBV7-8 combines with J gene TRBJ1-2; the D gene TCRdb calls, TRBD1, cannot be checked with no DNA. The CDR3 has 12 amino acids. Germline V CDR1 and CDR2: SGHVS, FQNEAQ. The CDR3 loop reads CASSLRDFGYTF.

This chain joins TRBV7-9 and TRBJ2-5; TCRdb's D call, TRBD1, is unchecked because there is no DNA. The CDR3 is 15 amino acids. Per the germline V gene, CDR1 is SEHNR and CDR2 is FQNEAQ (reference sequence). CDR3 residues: CASTRTGDHQETQYF.

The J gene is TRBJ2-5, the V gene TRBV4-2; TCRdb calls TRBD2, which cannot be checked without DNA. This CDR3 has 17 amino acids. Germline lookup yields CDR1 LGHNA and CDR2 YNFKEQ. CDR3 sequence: CASSQGSQRGAQETQYF.

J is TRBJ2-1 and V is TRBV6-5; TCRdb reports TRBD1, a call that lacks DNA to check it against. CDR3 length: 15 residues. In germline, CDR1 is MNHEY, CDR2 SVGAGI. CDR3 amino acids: CASSYGGQGVEMQFF.

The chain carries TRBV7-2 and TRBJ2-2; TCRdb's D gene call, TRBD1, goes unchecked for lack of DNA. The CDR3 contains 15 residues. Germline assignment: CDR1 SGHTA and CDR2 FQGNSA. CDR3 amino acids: CASSLNPGRLGELFF.

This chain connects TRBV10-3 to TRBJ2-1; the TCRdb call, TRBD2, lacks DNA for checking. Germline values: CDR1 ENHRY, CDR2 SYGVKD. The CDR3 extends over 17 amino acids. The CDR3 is CAISESGLAPPSNEQFF.

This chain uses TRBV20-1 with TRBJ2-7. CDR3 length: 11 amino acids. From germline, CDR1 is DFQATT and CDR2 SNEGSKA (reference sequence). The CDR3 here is CSASIGSEQYF.

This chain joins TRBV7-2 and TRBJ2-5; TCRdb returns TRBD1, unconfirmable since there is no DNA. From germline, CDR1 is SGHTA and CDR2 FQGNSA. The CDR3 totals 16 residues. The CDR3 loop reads CASSLSRGLRKETQYF.

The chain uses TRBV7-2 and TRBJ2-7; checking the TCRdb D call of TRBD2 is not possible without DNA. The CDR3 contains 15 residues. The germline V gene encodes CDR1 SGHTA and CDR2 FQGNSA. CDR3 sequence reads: CASSPEGLKTYEQYF. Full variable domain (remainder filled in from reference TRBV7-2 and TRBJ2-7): GAGVSQSPSNKVTEKGKDVELRCDPISGHTALYWYRQSLGQGLEFLIYFQGNSAPDKSGLPSDRFSAERTGGSVSTLTIQRTQQEDSAVYLCASSPEGLKTYEQYFGPGTRLTVT.

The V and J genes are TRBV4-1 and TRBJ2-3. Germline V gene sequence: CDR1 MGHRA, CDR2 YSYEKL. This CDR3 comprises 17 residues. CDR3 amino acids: CASSQGPQQLNTDTQYF.

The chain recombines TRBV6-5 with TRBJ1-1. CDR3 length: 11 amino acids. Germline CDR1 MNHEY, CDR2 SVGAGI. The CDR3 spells CASKGNSEAFF.

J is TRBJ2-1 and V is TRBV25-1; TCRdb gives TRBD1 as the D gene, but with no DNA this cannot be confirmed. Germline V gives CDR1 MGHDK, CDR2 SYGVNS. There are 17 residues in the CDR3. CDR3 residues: CASSEQPGQGSPNEQFF.

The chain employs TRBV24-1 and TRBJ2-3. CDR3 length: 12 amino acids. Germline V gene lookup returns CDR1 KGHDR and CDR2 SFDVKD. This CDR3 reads CATSDTPDTQYF.

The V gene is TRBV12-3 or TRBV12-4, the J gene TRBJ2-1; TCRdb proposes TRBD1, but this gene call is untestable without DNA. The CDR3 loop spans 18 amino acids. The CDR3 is CASSLKARQGASYNEQFF.

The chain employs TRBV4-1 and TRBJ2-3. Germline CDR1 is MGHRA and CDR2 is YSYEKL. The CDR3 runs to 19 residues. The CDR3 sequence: CASSQEGYLWKRSTDTQYF.

The CDR3 reads CASSLSSHEQFF. V usage is TRBV7-2 and J usage is TRBJ2-1. CDR3 length: 12 residues. Germline CDR1 reads SGHTA; CDR2 reads FQGNSA. Full variable domain (outside the CDR3, taken from reference TRBV7-2 and TRBJ2-1): GAGVSQSPSNKVTEKGKDVELRCDPISGHTALYWYRQSLGQGLEFLIYFQGNSAPDKSGLPSDRFSAERTGGSVSTLTIQRTQQEDSAVYLCASSLSSHEQFFGPGTRLTVL.

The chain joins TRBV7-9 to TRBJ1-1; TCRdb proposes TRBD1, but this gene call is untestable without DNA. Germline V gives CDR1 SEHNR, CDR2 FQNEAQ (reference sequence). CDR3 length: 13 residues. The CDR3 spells CASSRDRLTEAFF.

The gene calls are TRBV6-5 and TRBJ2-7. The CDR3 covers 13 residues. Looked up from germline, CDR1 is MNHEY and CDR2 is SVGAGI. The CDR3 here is CASSYGYNSEQYF.